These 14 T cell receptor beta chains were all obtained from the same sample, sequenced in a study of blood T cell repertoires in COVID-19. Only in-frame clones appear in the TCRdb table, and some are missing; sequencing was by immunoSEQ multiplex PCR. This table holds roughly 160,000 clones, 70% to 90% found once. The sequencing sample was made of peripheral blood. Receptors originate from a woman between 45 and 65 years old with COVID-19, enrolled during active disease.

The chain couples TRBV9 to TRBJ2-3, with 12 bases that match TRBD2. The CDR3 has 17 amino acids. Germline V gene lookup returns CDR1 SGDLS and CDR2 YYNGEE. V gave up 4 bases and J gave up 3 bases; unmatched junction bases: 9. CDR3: CASSSRVLAGGTDTQYF. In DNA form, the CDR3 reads TGTGCCAGCAGCTCGCGGGTACTAGCGGGGGGAACAGATACGCAGTATTTT.

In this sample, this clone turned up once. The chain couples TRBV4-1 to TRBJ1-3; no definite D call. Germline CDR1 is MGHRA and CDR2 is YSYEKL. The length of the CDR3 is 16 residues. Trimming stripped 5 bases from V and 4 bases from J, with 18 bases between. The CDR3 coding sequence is TGCGCCAGCAGCACACGACCCCCCTTCGGGGGAAACACCATATATTTT. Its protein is CASSTRPPFGGNTIYF.

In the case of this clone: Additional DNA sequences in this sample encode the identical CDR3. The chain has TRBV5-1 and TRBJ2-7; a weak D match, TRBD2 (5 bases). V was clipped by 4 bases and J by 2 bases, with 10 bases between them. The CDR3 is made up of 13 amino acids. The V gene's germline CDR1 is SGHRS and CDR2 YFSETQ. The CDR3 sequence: CASSPGGPYEQYF. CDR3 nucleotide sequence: TGCGCCAGCAGCCCTGGAGGTCCCTACGAGCAGTACTTC. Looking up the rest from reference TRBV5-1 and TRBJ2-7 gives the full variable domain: KAGVTQTPRYLIKTRGQQVTLSCSPISGHRSVSWYQQTPGQGLQFLFEYFSETQRNKGNFPGRFSGRQFSNSRSEMNVSTLELGDSALYLCASSPGGPYEQYFGPGTRLTVT.

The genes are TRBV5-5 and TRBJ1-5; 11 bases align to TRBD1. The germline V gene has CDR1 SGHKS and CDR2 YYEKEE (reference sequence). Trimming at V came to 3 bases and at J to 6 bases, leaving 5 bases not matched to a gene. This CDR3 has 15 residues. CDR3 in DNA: TGTGCCAGCAGCTCGGACAGGGGGCGCGGTCAGCCCCAGCATTTT. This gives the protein CASSSDRGRGQPQHF. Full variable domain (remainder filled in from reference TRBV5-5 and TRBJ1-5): DAGVTQSPTHLIKTRGQQVTLRCSPISGHKSVSWYQQVLGQGPQFIFQYYEKEERGRGNFPDRFSARQFPNYSSELNVNALLLGDSALYLCASSSDRGRGQPQHFGDGTRLSIL.

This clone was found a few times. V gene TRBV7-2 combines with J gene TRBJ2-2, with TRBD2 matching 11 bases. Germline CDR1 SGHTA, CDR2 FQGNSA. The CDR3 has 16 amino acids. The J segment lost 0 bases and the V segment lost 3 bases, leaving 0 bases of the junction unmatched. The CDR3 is CASSLTSGANTGELFF. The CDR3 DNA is TGTGCCAGCAGCTTGACTAGCGGGGCGAACACCGGGGAGCTGTTTTTT.

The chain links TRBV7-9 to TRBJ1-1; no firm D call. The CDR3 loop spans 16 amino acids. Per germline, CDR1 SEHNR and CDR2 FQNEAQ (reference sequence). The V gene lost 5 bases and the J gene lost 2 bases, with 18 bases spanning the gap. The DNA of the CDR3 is TGTGCCAGCAGCCACAGTGGGTGGCAGTTAAACACTGAAGCTTTCTTT. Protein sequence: CASSHSGWQLNTEAFF.

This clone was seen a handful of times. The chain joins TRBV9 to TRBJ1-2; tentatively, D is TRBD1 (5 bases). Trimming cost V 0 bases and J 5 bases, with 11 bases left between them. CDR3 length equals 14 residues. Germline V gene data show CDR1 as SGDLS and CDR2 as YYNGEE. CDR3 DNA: TGTGCCAGCAGCGTAGATCCGGGGGGTTATGGCTACACCTTC. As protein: CASSVDPGGYGYTF.

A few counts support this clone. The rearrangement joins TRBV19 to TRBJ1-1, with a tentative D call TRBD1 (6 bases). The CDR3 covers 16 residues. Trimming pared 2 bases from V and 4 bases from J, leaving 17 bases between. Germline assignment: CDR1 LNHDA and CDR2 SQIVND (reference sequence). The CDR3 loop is CASSIPYRERSTEAFF. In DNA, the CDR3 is TGTGCCAGTAGTATACCGTACAGGGAGAGGAGCACTGAAGCTTTCTTT.

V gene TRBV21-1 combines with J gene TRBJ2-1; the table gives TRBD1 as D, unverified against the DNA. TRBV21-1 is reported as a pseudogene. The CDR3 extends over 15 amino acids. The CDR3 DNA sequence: TGTGCCAGCACCCCAGGGCCGGATAACTACAATGAGCAGTTCTTC. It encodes CASTPGPDNYNEQFF.

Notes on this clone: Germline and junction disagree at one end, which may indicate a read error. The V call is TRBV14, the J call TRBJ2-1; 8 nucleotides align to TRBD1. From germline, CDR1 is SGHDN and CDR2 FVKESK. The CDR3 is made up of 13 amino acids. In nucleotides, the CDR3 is TGTGCCAGCAGCCAAGCGGGGACAGGTGAGAAGTTCTTC. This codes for CASSQAGTGEKFF.

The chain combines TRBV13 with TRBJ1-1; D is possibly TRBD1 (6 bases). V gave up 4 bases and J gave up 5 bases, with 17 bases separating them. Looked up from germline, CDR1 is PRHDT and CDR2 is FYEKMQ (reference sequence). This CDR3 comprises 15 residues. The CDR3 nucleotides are TGTGCCAGCAGCTCCCCGCGCTTGGGACAAACTGAAGCTTTCTTT. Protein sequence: CASSSPRLGQTEAFF.

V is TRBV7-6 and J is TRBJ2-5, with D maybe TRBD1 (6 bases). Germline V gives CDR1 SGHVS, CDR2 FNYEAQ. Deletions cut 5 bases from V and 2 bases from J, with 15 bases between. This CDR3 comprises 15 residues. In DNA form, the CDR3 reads TGTGCCAGCAGCCAAGACAGGAGTCCACAAGAGACCCAGTACTTC. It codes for CASSQDRSPQETQYF.

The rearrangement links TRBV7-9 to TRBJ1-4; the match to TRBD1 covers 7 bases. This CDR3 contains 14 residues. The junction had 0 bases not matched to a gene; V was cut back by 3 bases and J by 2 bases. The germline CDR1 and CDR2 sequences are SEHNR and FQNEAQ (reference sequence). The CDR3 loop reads CASSLGQTNEKLFF. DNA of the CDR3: TGTGCCAGCAGCTTGGGACAGACTAATGAAAAACTGTTTTTT.

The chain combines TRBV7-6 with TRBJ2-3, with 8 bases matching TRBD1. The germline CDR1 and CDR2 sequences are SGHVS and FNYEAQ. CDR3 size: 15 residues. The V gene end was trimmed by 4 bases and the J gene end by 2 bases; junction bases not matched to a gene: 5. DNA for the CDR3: TGTGCCAGCAGCTCGCGACAGGGGCCCACAGATACGCAGTATTTT. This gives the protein CASSSRQGPTDTQYF.